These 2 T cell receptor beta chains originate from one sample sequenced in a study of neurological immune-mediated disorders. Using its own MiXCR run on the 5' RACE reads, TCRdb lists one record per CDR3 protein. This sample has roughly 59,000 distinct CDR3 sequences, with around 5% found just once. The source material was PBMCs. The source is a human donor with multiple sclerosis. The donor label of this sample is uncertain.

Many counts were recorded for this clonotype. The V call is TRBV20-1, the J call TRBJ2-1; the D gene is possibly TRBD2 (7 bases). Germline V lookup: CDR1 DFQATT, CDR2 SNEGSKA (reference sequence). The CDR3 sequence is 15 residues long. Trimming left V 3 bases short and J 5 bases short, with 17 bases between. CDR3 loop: CSASGGRIKHNEQFF. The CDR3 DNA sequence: TGCAGTGCTAGCGGGGGGCGTATTAAGCACAATGAGCAGTTCTTC.

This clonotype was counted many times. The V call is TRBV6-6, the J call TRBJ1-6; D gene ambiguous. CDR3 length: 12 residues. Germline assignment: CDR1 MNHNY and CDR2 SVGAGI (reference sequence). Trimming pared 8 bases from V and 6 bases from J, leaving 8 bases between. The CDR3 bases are TGTGCCAGCCTTCAGTTTAATTCACCCCTCCACTTT. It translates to CASLQFNSPLHF.